The entry below describes one T cell receptor (beta chain). Its antigen is as yet unknown. The data stem from a study of CXCR3-negative and CXCR3-positive naive CD8 T cells. Study-level points and caveats: More hydrophobic TRB CDR3s were found in CXCR3-positive naive cells than in CXCR3-negative naive cells. Similarly elevated diversity marked both naive subsets, with memory CD8+ cells showing far lower diversity.

The length of the CDR3 is 17 residues. Germline V gene sequence: CDR1 MNHEY, CDR2 SVGAGI. Naive cells were sorted as CD45RO-, CCR7+, CD27+ and CD95-. UMI labels and 5' RACE were used to prepare the TRB cDNA libraries. TCRdb re-called the 5' RACE reads and catalogs CDR3 proteins one per entry, DNA excluded. This repertoire includes 100,000 to 150,000 distinct CDR3 sequences. The source of this sequence is a human donor in good health. Some clones in this sample may be carry-over from other donors' samples. The chain has TRBV6-5 and TRBJ2-1; TCRdb proposes TRBD2, but this gene call is untestable without DNA. Sequenced: naive CXCR3- CD8+ T cells from blood. Subset defined: CD45RO-CCR7+CD27+CD95- naive CD8+ T cells lacking CXCR3 (TNR3-). The CDR3 is CASSDPFSGSSYNEQFF.